The next 4 T cell receptor beta chains were all read from a single sample in a study of blood T cells in healthy people across ages. Combining a sample-barcoded 5' primer with a J-beta primer mix, a second PCR ran for about 7 to 11 cycles. TCRdb reanalysed the 5' RACE reads using MiXCR and keeps one entry per CDR3 protein. The sample holds some 1.7 million distinct CDR3 sequences, over 25% seen once. Material: blood. These receptors were collected from a woman in her thirties in good health.

The chain combines TRBV6-2 or TRBV6-3 with TRBJ2-1; 16 nucleotides line up with TRBD2. With 2 bases clipped from V and 2 bases from J, the junction kept 9 bases outside the gene matches. Germline CDR1 reads MNHEY; CDR2 reads SVGEGT. The CDR3 is 20 residues long. In nucleotides, the CDR3 is TGTGCCAGCAGTTACACCGGGACTAGCGGGAGGGGGGAGCCCTACAATGAGCAGTTCTTC. Its translation: CASSYTGTSGRGEPYNEQFF.

Only a few counts were recorded for this clonotype. The chain combines TRBV6-4 with TRBJ2-3; 10 bases line up with TRBD2. V gave up 3 bases and J gave up 2 bases; unmatched junction bases: 2. The CDR3 runs to 15 residues. Germline V gives CDR1 MRHNA, CDR2 SNTAGT. The CDR3 sequence is CASSEGLAATDTQYF. In DNA form, the CDR3 reads TGTGCCAGCAGTGAAGGACTAGCGGCCACAGATACGCAGTATTTT.

The chain is built from TRBV28 and TRBJ1-3; D might be TRBD1 (5 bases). Germline V lookup: CDR1 MDHEN, CDR2 SYDVKM. V was cut by 7 bases and J by 7 bases, with 17 bases left in between. The CDR3 spans 14 residues. CDR3 sequence: CASNTGESHNTIYF. CDR3 sequence (DNA): TGTGCCAGCAACACAGGAGAGAGTCACAACACCATATATTTT.

The sample holds many counts of this clonotype. V and J are TRBV20-1 and TRBJ2-1; 9 nucleotides agree with TRBD1. Germline lookup yields CDR1 DFQATT and CDR2 SNEGSKA (reference sequence). The V segment lost 3 bases and the J segment 7 bases; nucleotides outside the gene matches: 10. This CDR3 has 15 amino acids. As DNA, the CDR3 is TGCAGTGCTAGCACACAGGGGGCTTTTTCGAATGAGCAGTTCTTC. It translates to CSASTQGAFSNEQFF.